The rows below give T cell receptor beta chains drawn from one sample of a study of T cell responses to AZD1222 COVID-19 vaccine. Repertoires were generated with immunoSEQ multiplex PCR, while TCRdb's copy carries only in-frame clones and drops some. The profile shows around 120,000 clones, roughly nine tenths of them singletons. This specimen was peripheral blood, taken 28 days after the second AZD1222 dose. The receptors were gathered from an adult who received the AZD1222 COVID-19 vaccine. Each CDR3 is given without its conserved first and last residue. Fields, in order: CDR3 protein, clone size, V gene, J gene. Only part of the rows carry a size: once, few, many, or a class if the clone is expanded.

CDR3aa: ASRISTGNSPLH
abundance: .
v_gene: TRBV5-1
j_gene: TRBJ1-6

CDR3aa: ASSQALGGAAGELF
abundance: .
v_gene: TRBV4-1
j_gene: TRBJ2-2

CDR3aa: ASSVDPGQGYGYT
abundance: .
v_gene: TRBV9
j_gene: TRBJ1-2

CDR3aa: ASSLRRGEDGYT
abundance: .
v_gene: TRBV27
j_gene: TRBJ1-2

CDR3aa: ASSPWIHYDQPQH
abundance: .
v_gene: TRBV19
j_gene: TRBJ1-5

CDR3aa: ASSSPTGVNTEAF
abundance: few
v_gene: TRBV7-9
j_gene: TRBJ1-1

CDR3aa: ASSLVVGTRANYGYT
abundance: .
v_gene: TRBV5-1
j_gene: TRBJ1-2

CDR3aa: ASSSPGQGLRNYGYT
abundance: .
v_gene: TRBV28
j_gene: TRBJ1-2

CDR3aa: ASSPGTASYEQY
abundance: few
v_gene: TRBV19
j_gene: TRBJ2-7

CDR3aa: ASSRASGGSSSYNEQF
abundance: .
v_gene: TRBV3-1/TRBV3-2
j_gene: TRBJ2-1